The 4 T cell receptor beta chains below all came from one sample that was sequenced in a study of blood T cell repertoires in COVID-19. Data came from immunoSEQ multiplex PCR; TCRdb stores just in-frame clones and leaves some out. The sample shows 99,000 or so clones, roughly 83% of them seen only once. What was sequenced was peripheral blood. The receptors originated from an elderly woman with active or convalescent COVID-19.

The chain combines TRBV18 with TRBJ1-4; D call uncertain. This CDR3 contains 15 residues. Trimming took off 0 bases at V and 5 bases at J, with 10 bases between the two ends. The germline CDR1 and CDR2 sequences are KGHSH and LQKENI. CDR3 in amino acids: CASSPPNSGNEKLFF. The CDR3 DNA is TGTGCCAGCTCACCACCGAACAGTGGGAATGAAAAACTGTTTTTT.

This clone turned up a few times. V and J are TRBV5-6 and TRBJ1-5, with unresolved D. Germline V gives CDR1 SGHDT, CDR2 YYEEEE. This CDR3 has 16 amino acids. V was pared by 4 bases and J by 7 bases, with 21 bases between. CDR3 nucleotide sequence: TGTGCCAGCAGCAATGCTAAAACAGCCCCGGCCCAGCCCCAGCATTTT. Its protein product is CASSNAKTAPAQPQHF.

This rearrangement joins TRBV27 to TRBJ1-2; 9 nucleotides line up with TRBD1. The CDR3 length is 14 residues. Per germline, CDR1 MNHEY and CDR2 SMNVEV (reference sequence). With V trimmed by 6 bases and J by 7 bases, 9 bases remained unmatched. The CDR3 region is CASSIRQGGVGYTF. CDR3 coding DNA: TGTGCCAGCAGCATTCGACAGGGGGGAGTTGGCTACACCTTC.

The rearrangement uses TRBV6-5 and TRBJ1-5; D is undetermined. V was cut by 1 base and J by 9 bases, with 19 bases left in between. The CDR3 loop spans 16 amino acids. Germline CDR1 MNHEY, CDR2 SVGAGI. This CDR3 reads CASSYWQAGGLGPQHF. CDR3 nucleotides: TGTGCCAGCAGTTACTGGCAGGCAGGAGGCCTTGGGCCCCAGCATTTT.